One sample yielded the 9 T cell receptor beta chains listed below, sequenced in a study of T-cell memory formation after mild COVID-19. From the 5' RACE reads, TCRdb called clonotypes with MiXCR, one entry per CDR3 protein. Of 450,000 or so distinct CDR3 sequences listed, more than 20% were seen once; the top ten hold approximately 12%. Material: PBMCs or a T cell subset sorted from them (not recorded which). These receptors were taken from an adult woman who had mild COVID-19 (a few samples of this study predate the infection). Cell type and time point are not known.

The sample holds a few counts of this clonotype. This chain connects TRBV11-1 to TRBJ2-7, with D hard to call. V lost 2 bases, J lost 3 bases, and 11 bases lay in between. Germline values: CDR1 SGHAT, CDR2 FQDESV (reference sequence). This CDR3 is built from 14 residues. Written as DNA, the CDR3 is TGTGCCAGCAGCTTATCCGTGACGGGCTACGAGCAGTACTTC. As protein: CASSLSVTGYEQYF.

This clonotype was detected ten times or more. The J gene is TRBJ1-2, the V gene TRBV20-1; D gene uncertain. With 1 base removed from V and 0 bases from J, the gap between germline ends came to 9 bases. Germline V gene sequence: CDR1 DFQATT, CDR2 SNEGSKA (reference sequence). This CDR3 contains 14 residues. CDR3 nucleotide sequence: TGCAGTGCTAGAGGTCAAGGAGCTAACTATGGCTACACCTTC. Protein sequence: CSARGQGANYGYTF.

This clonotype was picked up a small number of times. The CDR3, as DNA: TGCAGTGCTAGAATCGGACATGGAGGAAACACCATATATTTT. Its protein is CSARIGHGGNTIYF. V gene TRBV20-1 combines with J gene TRBJ1-3; the D gene is possibly TRBD1 (5 bases). Germline V CDR1 and CDR2: DFQATT, SNEGSKA (reference sequence). The CDR3 contains 14 residues. Trimming left V 2 bases short and J 4 bases short, with 12 bases between.

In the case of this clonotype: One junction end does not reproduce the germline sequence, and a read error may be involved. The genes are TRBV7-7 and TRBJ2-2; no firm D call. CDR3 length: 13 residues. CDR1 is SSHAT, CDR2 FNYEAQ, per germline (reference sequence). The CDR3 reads CASSRTDTGELFF. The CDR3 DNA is TGTGCTAGCAGCCGTACCGACACCGGGGAGCTGTTTTTT.

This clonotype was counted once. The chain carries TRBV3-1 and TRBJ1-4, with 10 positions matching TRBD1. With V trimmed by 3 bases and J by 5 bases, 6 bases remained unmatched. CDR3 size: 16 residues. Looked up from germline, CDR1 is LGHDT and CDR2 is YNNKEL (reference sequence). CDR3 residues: CASSHPRTGGNEKLFF. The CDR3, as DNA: TGTGCCAGCAGCCACCCAAGGACAGGGGGGAATGAAAAACTGTTTTTT.

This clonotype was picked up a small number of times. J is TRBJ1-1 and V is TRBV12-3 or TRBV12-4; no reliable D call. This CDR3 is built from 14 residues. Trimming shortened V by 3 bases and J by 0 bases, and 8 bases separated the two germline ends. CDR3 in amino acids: CASSFKAMNTEAFF. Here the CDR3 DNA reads TGTGCCAGCAGTTTTAAGGCTATGAACACTGAAGCTTTCTTT.

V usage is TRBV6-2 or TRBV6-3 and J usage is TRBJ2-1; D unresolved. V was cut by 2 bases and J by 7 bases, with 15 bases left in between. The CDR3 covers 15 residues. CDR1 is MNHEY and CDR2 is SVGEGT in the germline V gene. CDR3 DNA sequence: TGTGCCAGCAGTTACGAGGCGGTTCTTAAGAATGAGCAGTTCTTC. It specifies CASSYEAVLKNEQFF.

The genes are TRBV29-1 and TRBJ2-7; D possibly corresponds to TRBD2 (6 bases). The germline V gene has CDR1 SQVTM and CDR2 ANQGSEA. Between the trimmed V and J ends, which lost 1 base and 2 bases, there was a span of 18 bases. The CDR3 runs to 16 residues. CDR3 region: CSVEGELGSGTYEQYF. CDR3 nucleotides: TGCAGCGTTGAAGGGGAACTAGGTAGCGGCACCTACGAGCAGTACTTC.

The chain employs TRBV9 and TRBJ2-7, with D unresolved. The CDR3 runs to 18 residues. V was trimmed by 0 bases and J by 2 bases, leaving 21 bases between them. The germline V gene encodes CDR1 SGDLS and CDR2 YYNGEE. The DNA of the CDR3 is TGTGCCAGCAGCGTAGCCCCTTTTGGACCGGTTGGTCCCTACGAGCAGTACTTC. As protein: CASSVAPFGPVGPYEQYF. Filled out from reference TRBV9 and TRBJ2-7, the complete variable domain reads DSGVTQTPKHLITATGQRVTLRCSPRSGDLSVYWYQQSLDQGLQFLIQYYNGEERAKGNILERFSAQQFPDLHSELNLSSLELGDSALYFCASSVAPFGPVGPYEQYFGPGTRLTVT.